These T cell receptor beta chains were read from a single sample in a study of breast tumors, draining lymph nodes, adjacent tissues. From the multiplex PCR reads, TCRdb called clonotypes with MiXCR, one entry per CDR3 protein. The repertoire holds 130,000 or so distinct CDR3 sequences, 32% seen once, with 2.3% in the top ten. Sequences were obtained from axillary lymph node tissue. The receptors stem from a female donor with breast cancer. Some clones in this sample may be carry-over from other donors' samples. The CDR3 runs from the conserved cysteine through the conserved F or W. The D gene is left open where the match is weak. Some rows have no size entry. The others give once, few or many, or a class for an expanded clone.

>TRBV7-9|TRBD1|many|TRBJ1-2
TGTGCCAGCAGCGCCCGGGGACAGGGTGATGGCTACACCTTC
CASSARGQGDGYTF
>TRBV18|NA|many|TRBJ2-5
TGTGCCAGCTCACCGTCCTCGGCGGGGGAGACCCAGTACTTC
CASSPSSAGETQYF
>TRBV7-2|TRBD1|many|TRBJ1-2
TGTGCCAGCAGCTTAGCGGCGGGACAGGGCTATGGCTACACCTTC
CASSLAAGQGYGYTF
>TRBV6-2/TRBV6-3|TRBD2|many|TRBJ2-5
TGTGCCAGCAGTTACAAGGGACTAGCTGGGGAGACCCAGTACTTC
CASSYKGLAGETQYF
>TRBV11-3|TRBD1|many|TRBJ2-2
TGTGCCAGCAGCTACAGCCGGGACAGCAACACCGGGGAGCTGTTTTTT
CASSYSRDSNTGELFF
>TRBV10-1|TRBD1|many|TRBJ2-7
TGCGCCAGCAGTGAGTCGAGGGGACAGGGAACCGAGCAGTACTTC
CASSESRGQGTEQYF
>TRBV4-2|NA|many|TRBJ1-2
TGTGCCAGCAGCCCCTCCCTGGGACTGAACTATGGCTACACCTTC
CASSPSLGLNYGYTF
>TRBV5-1|NA|many|TRBJ1-5
TGCGCCAGTAGGGAGTATAGCAATCAGCCCCAGCATTTT
CASREYSNQPQHF
>TRBV28|NA|many|TRBJ2-3
TGTGCCAGCAGTTTATCTAGCGTGAGCACAGATACGCAGTATTTT
CASSLSSVSTDTQYF
>TRBV30|NA|NA|TRBJ2-5
TGTGCCTGGAGAAAGAGAGGGCTAGCTAAAGAGACCCAGTACTTC
CAWRKRGLAKETQYF
>TRBV11-3|TRBD1|many|TRBJ1-3
TGTGCCAGCACCGGGGACAGGGGGTCTGGAAACACCATATATTTT
CASTGDRGSGNTIYF
>TRBV5-1|NA|many|TRBJ2-7
TGCGCCAGCAGTAAACAGGAAGGATACTACGAGCAGTACTTC
CASSKQEGYYEQYF
>TRBV7-6|NA|many|TRBJ1-5
TGTGCCAGCAGCTTAGCGCCGAGCAATCAGCCCCAGCATTTT
CASSLAPSNQPQHF
>TRBV9|TRBD2|many|TRBJ2-5
TGTGCCAGCAGTAGCGGGGGGCTCCAAGAGACCCAGTCCTTC
CASSSGGLQETQSF
>TRBV20-1|NA|many|TRBJ2-3
TGCAGTGCTACGGAGGGGACAGATACGCAGTATTTT
CSATEGTDTQYF
>TRBV19|NA|NA|TRBJ1-2
TGTGCCAGTAGTATCGCCGGGGAAGATGGCTACACCTTC
CASSIAGEDGYTF
>TRBV5-6|NA|many|TRBJ1-2
TGTGCCAGCAGCCTCGGGAATGGCTACACCTTC
CASSLGNGYTF
>TRBV6-1|NA|NA|TRBJ1-1
TGTGCCAGCAGTGCCCGGGGGAACAGAGACACTGAAGCTTTCTTT
CASSARGNRDTEAFF
>TRBV3-1|TRBD1|NA|TRBJ1-1
TGTGCCAGCAACCATGGACAGGGAAACACTGAAGCTTTCTTT
CASNHGQGNTEAFF
>TRBV7-9|NA|many|TRBJ1-4
TGTGCCAGCAGCTTCGGGGGCGCCCGCAATGAAAAACTGTTTTTT
CASSFGGARNEKLFF
>TRBV7-9|NA|many|TRBJ2-2
TGTGCCAGCAAACTTAGGACCGGGGAGCTGTTTTTT
CASKLRTGELFF
>TRBV6-1|NA|many|TRBJ2-7
TGTGCCAGCACCTCAGGTCCGGGGAACTCCTACGAGCAGTACTTC
CASTSGPGNSYEQYF
>TRBV13|TRBD1|many|TRBJ1-2
TGTGCCAGCAGCAAGGGGGAGGGGGCGAGGTATGGCTACACCTTC
CASSKGEGARYGYTF
>TRBV30|NA|NA|TRBJ1-3
TGTGCCTGGAGTGTCTCGGAGGGGGGGGTACCCATATATTTT
CAWSVSEGGVPIYF
>TRBV7-2|NA|NA|TRBJ1-1
TGTGCCAGCTCACCAAGGGTTGTTCGGACTGAAGCTTTCTTT
CASSPRVVRTEAFF
>TRBV12-3/TRBV12-4|TRBD1|many|TRBJ2-1
TGTGCCAGCAGTATCGTACAGGGGTACAATGAGCAGTTCTTC
CASSIVQGYNEQFF
>TRBV9|NA|many|TRBJ2-5
TGTGCCAGCAGCGTAGGGGTGGGGGGCCTCCAGGGGACCCAGTACTTC
CASSVGVGGLQGTQYF
>TRBV7-6|NA|many|TRBJ2-5
TGTGCCAGCAGCTTGGGGTCCAGCCAAGAGACCCAGTACTTC
CASSLGSSQETQYF
>TRBV6-1|NA|many|TRBJ2-3
TGTGCCAGCAGTGCTTCGTATACGCAGTATTTT
CASSASYTQYF
>TRBV11-2|NA|many|TRBJ1-6
TGTGCCAGCAGGCCCGGGAGAGTAAATTCACCCCCCCACTTT
CASRPGRVNSPPHF
>TRBV19|TRBD1|many|TRBJ1-4
TGTGCCAGTACTACGGGACAGGGGTCTGAAAAACTGTTTTTT
CASTTGQGSEKLFF
>TRBV12-3/TRBV12-4|NA|many|TRBJ1-5
TGTGCCAGCAGTCCCAGTGACAGGAGCAATCAGCCCCAGCATTTT
CASSPSDRSNQPQHF
>TRBV6-5|TRBD2|NA|TRBJ2-2
TGTGCCAGCAGTCACGCCGCGGGGGGGGCGAACACCGGGGAGCTGTTTTTT
CASSHAAGGANTGELFF
>TRBV7-9|TRBD1|many|TRBJ2-1
TGTGCCAGCAGCACCGGGACAGGGTCCAATGAGCAGTTCTTC
CASSTGTGSNEQFF
>TRBV20-1|NA|many|TRBJ2-5
TGCAGTGCTGCCCCAGGGGAGACCCAGTACTTC
CSAAPGETQYF
>TRBV20-1|NA|NA|TRBJ2-5
TGCAGTGCTAGGCGGACAGACCAAGAGACCCAGTACTTC
CSARRTDQETQYF
>TRBV20-1|TRBD1|many|TRBJ1-4
TGCAGTGCTACGGGACAGGCTAATGAAAAACTGTTTTTT
CSATGQANEKLFF
>TRBV28|NA|many|TRBJ1-2
TGTGCCAGCACGAGCAGAACTAACTATGGCTACACCTTC
CASTSRTNYGYTF
>TRBV6-2/TRBV6-3|NA|NA|TRBJ1-5
TGTGCCAGCACCCCGTATATGGAGGGATGGGGCAATCAGCCCCAGCATTTT
CASTPYMEGWGNQPQHF
>TRBV14|TRBD2|once|TRBJ2-2
TGTGCCAGTAGCTTCCTGCGGGGGGCTAGCACCGGGGAGCTGTTTTTT
CASSFLRGASTGELFF
>TRBV4-2|NA|NA|TRBJ2-5
TGTGCCAGCAGCCGAACCCAGGGGCAAGAGACCCAGTACTTC
CASSRTQGQETQYF
>TRBV2|NA|NA|TRBJ1-4
TGTGCCAGCAGTGAAGATGGGACAACTAATGAAAAACTGTTTTTT
CASSEDGTTNEKLFF
>TRBV19|NA|many|TRBJ2-1
TGTGCTTCCGGTCGGAACTCCCTCTACAATGAGCAGTTCTTC
CASGRNSLYNEQFF
>TRBV18|TRBD1|many|TRBJ1-5
TGTGCCAGCTCACCCAGGGGGCAGGACAATCAGCCCCAGCATTTT
CASSPRGQDNQPQHF
>TRBV7-2|TRBD1|NA|TRBJ1-6
TGCGCCAGCAGCCACGGCGGGGACAGGGCTGGGTATAATTCACCCCTCCACTTT
CASSHGGDRAGYNSPLHF
>TRBV11-2|NA|many|TRBJ2-5
TGTGCCAGCAGCCAGGGGGGGGATCTCACTTTACAAGAGACCCAGTACTTC
CASSQGGDLTLQETQYF
>TRBV7-2|TRBD1|many|TRBJ1-1
TGTGCCAGCAGAACGGACAGGGCGAACACTGAAGCTTTCTTT
CASRTDRANTEAFF
>TRBV5-1|NA|many|TRBJ1-5
TGCGCCAGCAGCTCTGGACAGCCGAATCAGCCCCAGCATTTT
CASSSGQPNQPQHF
>TRBV6-6|NA|many|TRBJ1-5
TGTTGTGCCAGAATTGGGGCTAGCAATCAGCCCCAGCATTTT
CCARIGASNQPQHF